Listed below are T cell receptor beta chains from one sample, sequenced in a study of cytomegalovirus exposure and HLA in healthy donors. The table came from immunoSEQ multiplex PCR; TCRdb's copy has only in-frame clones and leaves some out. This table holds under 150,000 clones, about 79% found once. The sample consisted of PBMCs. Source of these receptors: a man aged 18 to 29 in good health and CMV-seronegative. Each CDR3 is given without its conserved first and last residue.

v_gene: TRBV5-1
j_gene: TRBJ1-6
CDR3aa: ASGDRGNSPLH

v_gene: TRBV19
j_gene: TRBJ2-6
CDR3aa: ASRPDRAGANVLT

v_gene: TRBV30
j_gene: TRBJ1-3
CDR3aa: AWSVDSSGNTIY

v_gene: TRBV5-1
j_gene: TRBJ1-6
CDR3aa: ASSLGQANSPLH

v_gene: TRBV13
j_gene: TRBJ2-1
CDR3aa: ASSPIRGRNEQF

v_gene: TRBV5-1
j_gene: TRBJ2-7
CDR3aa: ASSFSGTTFNEQY

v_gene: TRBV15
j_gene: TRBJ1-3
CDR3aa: ATSRGQGTFGNTIY

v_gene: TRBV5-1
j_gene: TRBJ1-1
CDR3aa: ASSTQDRALNTEAF

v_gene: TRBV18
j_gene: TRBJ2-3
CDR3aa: ASSPFDRGGTDTQY

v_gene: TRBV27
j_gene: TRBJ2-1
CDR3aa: ASSLLGTSVNEQF

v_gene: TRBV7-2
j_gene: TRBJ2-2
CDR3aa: ASSPRLAVNTGELF

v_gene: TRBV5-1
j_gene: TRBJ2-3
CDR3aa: ASGTSGRIDTQY

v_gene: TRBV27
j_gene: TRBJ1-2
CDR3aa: ASSTPSGTTGGYT

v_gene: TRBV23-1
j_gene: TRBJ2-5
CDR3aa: ASSLKRTCRETKETQY

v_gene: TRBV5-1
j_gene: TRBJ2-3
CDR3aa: ASSSDPGLSTDTQY

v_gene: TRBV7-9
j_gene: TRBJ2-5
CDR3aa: ASSFRETQY

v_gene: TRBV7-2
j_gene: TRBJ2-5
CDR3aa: ASSPGQRQETQY

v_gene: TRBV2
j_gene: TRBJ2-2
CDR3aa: ASRPATVNTGELF

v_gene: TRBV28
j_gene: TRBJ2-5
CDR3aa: ASSLWAGKETQY

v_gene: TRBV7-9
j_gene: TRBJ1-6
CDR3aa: ASSPDRDNSPLH

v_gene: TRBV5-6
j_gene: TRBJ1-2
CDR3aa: ASSGTGGNYGYT

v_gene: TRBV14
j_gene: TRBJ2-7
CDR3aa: ASSLDLTGLGEQY

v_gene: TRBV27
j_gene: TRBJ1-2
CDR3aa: ASSPHGTGEGYT

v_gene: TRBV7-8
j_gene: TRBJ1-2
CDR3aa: ASTGQPTNYGYT

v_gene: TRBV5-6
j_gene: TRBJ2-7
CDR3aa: ASSFKPLAVEQY

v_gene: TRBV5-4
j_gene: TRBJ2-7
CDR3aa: ASSLQGVHEQY

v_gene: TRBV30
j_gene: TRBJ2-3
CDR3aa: AYRLDEGQSY

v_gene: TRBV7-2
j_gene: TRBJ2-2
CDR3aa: ASGSQVVAGELF

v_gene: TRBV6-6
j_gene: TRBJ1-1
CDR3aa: ASRQQKNTEAF

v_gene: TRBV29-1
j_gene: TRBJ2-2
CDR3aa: SVEGTAFGELF

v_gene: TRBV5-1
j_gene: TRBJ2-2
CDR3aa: AIRLPGTGELF

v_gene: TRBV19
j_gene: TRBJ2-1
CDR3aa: ASLPASGGSYNEQF

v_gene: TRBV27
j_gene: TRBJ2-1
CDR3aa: ASSMTGEGNEQF

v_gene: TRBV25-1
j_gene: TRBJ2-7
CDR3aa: ASSELGLADHEQY

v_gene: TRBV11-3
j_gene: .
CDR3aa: ASSPWDRPYEQY

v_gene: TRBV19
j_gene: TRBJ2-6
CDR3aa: ASSRTGVSGANVLT

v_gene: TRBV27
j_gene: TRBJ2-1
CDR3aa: ASSLIPGTGNYNEQF

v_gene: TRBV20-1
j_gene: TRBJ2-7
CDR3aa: SASTGNEQY

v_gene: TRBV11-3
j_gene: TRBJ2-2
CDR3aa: ASGAGGGGTGELF

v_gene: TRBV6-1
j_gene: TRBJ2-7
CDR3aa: ASSQGAPGEQY

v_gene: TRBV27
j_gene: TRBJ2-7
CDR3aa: ASKQTHREGYEQY